This TCR beta chain was sequenced during a study of blood T cell repertoires in COVID-19. Overall study context: Whether acute or convalescent, the COVID-19 samples came from the United States, Italy and Spain. PBMCs, B-cell-depleted T cells, or T cells provided the cDNA or gDNA that made up the material.

Per the authors' pipeline: Reference gene primer amplification yielded estimated nucleated cell counts. Assay: immunoSEQ multiplex PCR; the TCRdb copy retains only in-frame clones and omits some. V and J calls and clone size are as listed in that table; D and trimming were resolved from the DNA. The profile shows about 88,000 clones, approximately 90% of them singletons. Input material: peripheral blood. The clonotype originates from a male donor with acute or convalescent COVID-19.

The CDR3 DNA reads as TGTGCCAGCACATTAGCGGGGGGGCGCACAGATACGCAGTATTTT. Translation gives CASTLAGGRTDTQYF. The V and J genes are TRBV9 and TRBJ2-3, with 11 bases fitting TRBD2. Per the germline V gene, CDR1 is SGDLS and CDR2 is YYNGEE. The CDR3 contains 15 residues. V shed 6 bases, J shed 1 base, and the junction held 4 bases outside the gene matches.